This T cell receptor (beta chain) came from a study of post-analysis software for immune sequencing data. With regard to this clonotype: Its antigen is still unknown.

Study-level points and caveats: Five or six TRBV segments, TRBV5-6, TRBV5-1 and TRBV20-1 among them, were found more frequent in patients than controls. A significant reduction in normalized Chao1 diversity was observed in multiple sclerosis patients versus controls. Batch-mates among the samples co-clustered strongly by F measure.

The authors incorporated unique molecular identifiers into the TCR beta cDNA libraries. In TCRdb, the PCR reads were re-called with MiXCR into one record per CDR3 protein. The sample consists of roughly 580,000 distinct CDR3 sequences, around 44% of them appearing once. Germline V gene lookup returns CDR1 SGHKS and CDR2 YYEKEE (reference sequence). V shed 0 bases, J shed 8 bases, and the junction held 8 bases outside the gene matches. The CDR3 loop spans 16 amino acids. The sample consisted of blood. The TCR was taken from a girl aged 10 to 17 with multiple sclerosis. The rearrangement joins TRBV5-5 to TRBJ2-1, with 10 bases matching TRBD1. The CDR3 is CASSLGLTGGIDEQFF. The CDR3 DNA is TGTGCCAGCAGCTTGGGGTTGACAGGGGGCATTGATGAGCAGTTCTTC.